One sample yielded the 27 T cell receptor beta chains listed below, sequenced in a study of monozygotic twins with inflammatory bowel disease. After re-calling the 5' RACE reads, TCRdb lists one entry per CDR3 protein, DNA absent. Its listing shows around 450,000 distinct CDR3 sequences. Sequencing was carried out using blood. The receptors were gathered from a human donor with ulcerative colitis or Crohn's disease, or a healthy co-twin of an affected twin (not recorded which).

J is TRBJ2-7 and V is TRBV9; TCRdb's assignment of TRBD2 cannot be checked, as there is no DNA. The CDR3 totals 14 residues. Germline V lookup: CDR1 SGDLS, CDR2 YYNGEE. CDR3 residues: CASSVGQRGQKQYF.

The rearrangement links TRBV4-2 to TRBJ1-5; the D call from TCRdb, TRBD1, cannot be confirmed without DNA. The CDR3 extends over 14 amino acids. Germline loops: CDR1 LGHNA, CDR2 YNFKEQ. The CDR3 protein is CASSKDRGDQPQHF.

The gene calls are TRBV19 and TRBJ2-1. Germline assignment: CDR1 LNHDA and CDR2 SQIVND (reference sequence). There are 13 residues in the CDR3. This chain's CDR3 is CASKMEWNNEQFF.

The chain uses TRBV18 and TRBJ1-3; the D call of TRBD1 rests on TCRdb alone, since no DNA is present to check it. CDR3 size: 16 residues. Germline V gene lookup returns CDR1 KGHSH and CDR2 LQKENI. Here the CDR3 reads CASSPNGQLSGNTIYF.

The rearrangement uses TRBV6-1 and TRBJ2-1; the TCRdb call, TRBD1, lacks DNA for checking. The CDR3 spans 15 residues. Germline CDR1 MNHNS, CDR2 SASEGT. This CDR3 reads CATSTGTGYPNEQFF.

The chain combines TRBV4-1 with TRBJ2-1; TCRdb returns TRBD1, unconfirmable since there is no DNA. Germline lookup yields CDR1 MGHRA and CDR2 YSYEKL. The length of the CDR3 is 13 residues. CDR3 amino acids: CAGSGDTDNEQFF.

The rearrangement uses TRBV6-1 and TRBJ1-2; with no DNA, the TCRdb D assignment of TRBD1 cannot be verified. The length of the CDR3 is 16 residues. CDR1 and CDR2 from the germline V gene are MNHNS and SASEGT. CDR3: CASSETRRGTLNGYTF.

The CDR3 region is CASPPPYRREVSTDTQYF. The rearrangement links TRBV28 to TRBJ2-3; the TRBD2 assignment by TCRdb is unverifiable without DNA. The germline gives CDR1 MDHEN, CDR2 SYDVKM. This CDR3 comprises 18 residues. The full variable domain, rest sourced from reference TRBV28 and TRBJ2-3, is DVKVTQSSRYLVKRTGEKVFLECVQDMDHENMFWYRQDPGLGLRLIYFSYDVKMKEKGDIPEGYSVSREKKERFSLILESASTNQTSMYLCASPPPYRREVSTDTQYFGPGTRLTVL.

This sequence joins TRBV5-1 and TRBJ2-3; the TCRdb D gene call, TRBD2, has no DNA to confirm it. CDR3 length: 14 residues. Germline lookup yields CDR1 SGHRS and CDR2 YFSETQ. This CDR3 is CASEAGGGTDTQYF.

The rearrangement joins TRBV19 to TRBJ1-1; the D gene TCRdb calls, TRBD1, cannot be checked with no DNA. The CDR3 consists of 17 residues. From germline, CDR1 is LNHDA and CDR2 SQIVND (reference sequence). The chain's CDR3 is CASQQGVDSRPSTEAFF. Full variable domain (remainder filled in from reference TRBV19 and TRBJ1-1): DGGITQSPKYLFRKEGQNVTLSCEQNLNHDAMYWYRQDPGQGLRLIYYSQIVNDFQKGDIAEGYSVSREKKESFPLTVTSAQKNPTAFYLCASQQGVDSRPSTEAFFGQGTRLTVV.

This chain uses TRBV27 with TRBJ1-2; TCRdb outputs TRBD1, but without DNA this stays unchecked. The CDR3 covers 14 residues. Looked up from germline, CDR1 is MNHEY and CDR2 is SMNVEV (reference sequence). CDR3 protein: CASRPTDTAYGYTF.

This chain links TRBV7-6 with TRBJ2-2; checking the TCRdb D call of TRBD1 is not possible without DNA. The CDR3 loop spans 15 amino acids. The germline gives CDR1 SGHVS, CDR2 FNYEAQ. CDR3 in amino acids: CASSQGPGKGGELFF.

V is TRBV28 and J is TRBJ2-5; TCRdb gives TRBD2 as the D gene, but with no DNA this cannot be confirmed. The CDR3 contains 17 residues. CDR1 and CDR2 (germline): MDHEN, SYDVKM. CDR3 sequence: CASTLRGGRGSQETQYF.

The gene calls are TRBV7-2 and TRBJ2-2; TCRdb's D call of TRBD2 is untestable without DNA. The germline V gene has CDR1 SGHTA and CDR2 FQGNSA. The CDR3 extends over 16 amino acids. CDR3 sequence: CASSYSRLVGTGELFF.

The chain carries TRBV7-2 and TRBJ2-3; TCRdb calls TRBD2, which cannot be checked without DNA. Germline V lookup: CDR1 SGHTA, CDR2 FQGNSA. The CDR3 loop spans 15 amino acids. CDR3 residues: CASSLGVALTDTQYF.

The genes are TRBV29-1 and TRBJ2-7; TCRdb's D gene call, TRBD1, goes unchecked for lack of DNA. Looked up from germline, CDR1 is SQVTM and CDR2 is ANQGSEA. This CDR3 comprises 11 residues. The CDR3 loop reads CSVQSTGEQYF.

The CDR3 protein is CASSLGGTGVKAFF. The rearrangement links TRBV7-2 to TRBJ1-1. This CDR3 region has 14 residues. CDR1 SGHTA and CDR2 FQGNSA come from the germline V gene.

V is TRBV12-3 or TRBV12-4 and J is TRBJ2-1. This CDR3 contains 12 residues. The CDR3: CASSPNRPAQFF.

The chain couples TRBV18 to TRBJ2-1; the TCRdb D gene call, TRBD2, has no DNA to confirm it. The CDR3 consists of 15 residues. Germline CDR1 is KGHSH and CDR2 is LQKENI. CDR3 region: CASSPEAGRQYEQFF. Full variable domain (remainder filled in from reference TRBV18 and TRBJ2-1): NAGVMQNPRHLVRRRGQEARLRCSPMKGHSHVYWYRQLPEEGLKFMVYLQKENIIDESGMPKERFSAEFPKEGPSILRIQQVVRGDSAAYFCASSPEAGRQYEQFFGPGTRLTVL.

This chain links TRBV5-1 with TRBJ1-4; TCRdb outputs TRBD1, but without DNA this stays unchecked. Germline values: CDR1 SGHRS, CDR2 YFSETQ. This CDR3 region has 15 residues. The CDR3 region is CASSLEGGLNEKLFF.

CDR3 sequence reads: CASSVGVENTEAFF. V and J are TRBV9 and TRBJ1-1. Germline V lookup: CDR1 SGDLS, CDR2 YYNGEE. This CDR3 has 14 residues.

J is TRBJ1-4 and V is TRBV12-3 or TRBV12-4. The CDR3 runs 15 residues. The CDR3 is CASSRGLTFNEKLFF.

The V and J genes are TRBV6-6 and TRBJ1-3. This CDR3 is 13 amino acids long. Looked up from germline, CDR1 is MNHNY and CDR2 is SVGAGI (reference sequence). The CDR3 loop is CASSVNEGNTIYF.

This chain uses TRBV4-3 with TRBJ2-2. The CDR3 loop spans 18 amino acids. Germline V lookup: CDR1 LGHNA, CDR2 YSLEER. This CDR3 reads CASSQDLGQQMNTGELFF.

J is TRBJ1-2 and V is TRBV12-3 or TRBV12-4; TCRdb returns TRBD1, unconfirmable since there is no DNA. The CDR3 is made up of 15 amino acids. CDR3 in amino acids: CASSLGGTGIYGYTF.

This sequence joins TRBV24-1 and TRBJ1-2. The length of the CDR3 is 15 residues. CDR1 is KGHDR and CDR2 is SFDVKD in the germline V gene. The CDR3 region is CATSDLEGMLDGYTF.

This rearrangement joins TRBV4-3 to TRBJ2-1; TCRdb proposes TRBD1, but this gene call is untestable without DNA. The CDR3 loop spans 13 amino acids. Germline V CDR1 and CDR2: LGHNA, YSLEER. The CDR3 sequence is CASSPLLHNEQFF.